This T cell receptor (beta chain) was recorded in a study of human T cells and chemical hapten exposure. About the study: Per-sample TCR yield variability stemmed mainly from small pooled library volume differences.

As to time point: patch test 1, 2 weeks after DPC sensitization. As to treatment: therapeutic diphenylcyclopropenone sensitization with weekly scalp DPC. This clonotype showed up just a few times. MiXCR, applied by TCRdb to the RACE reads, yields one record per CDR3 protein. The sample holds tens of thousands of distinct CDR3 sequences; around 10% are singletons and the top ten take roughly 4%. The CDR3 has 16 amino acids. V lost 2 bases to trimming and J lost 5 bases, with 17 bases between them. In germline, CDR1 is MNHEY, CDR2 SVGAGI. The specimen comprised whole blood, sampled in connection with sensitization to the hapten diphenylcyclopropenone (DPC). This TCR derives from a woman aged 50 to 65 with alopecia areata. Some clones in this sample may be carry-over from other donors' samples. The chain joins TRBV6-5 to TRBJ2-3, with D perhaps TRBD1 (6 bases). This chain's CDR3 is CASSYLTTKDRDTQYF. CDR3 sequence (DNA): TGTGCCAGCAGTTACCTCACCACTAAGGACAGAGATACGCAGTATTTT.